What follows are 29 T cell receptor beta chains derived from one specimen sequenced in a study of blood T cell repertoires in COVID-19. Sequencing used immunoSEQ multiplex PCR; TCRdb keeps in-frame clones, though not all of them. The sample holds some 70,000 clones, 86% seen once. Material for sequencing was peripheral blood. All receptors come from a man aged 50 to 60 with active COVID-19.

This sequence joins TRBV11-3 and TRBJ2-2, with a tentative D call TRBD1 (6 bases). The ends were cut back, 4 bases at V and 4 bases at J, with 13 bases in the middle. The length of the CDR3 is 15 residues. In germline, CDR1 is SGHNT, CDR2 YENEEA. CDR3 protein: CASSSPGAGTGELFF. The CDR3 nucleotides read TGTGCCAGCAGCTCGCCAGGGGCGGGCACCGGGGAGCTGTTTTTT.

This clone showed up just a few times. The chain uses TRBV19 and TRBJ1-1; TRBD1 might be the D (5 bases). This CDR3 is built from 14 residues. Germline assignment: CDR1 LNHDA and CDR2 SQIVND (reference sequence). V lost 5 bases and J 8 bases, leaving 18 bases between the germline ends. The CDR3: CASSSRQGRLEAFF. The CDR3, as DNA: TGTGCCAGTAGTTCGCGGCAGGGTCGATTAGAAGCTTTCTTT.

This sequence joins TRBV3-1 (or the pseudogene TRBV3-2) and TRBJ2-5; D remains unclear. Deletions cut 5 bases from V and 4 bases from J, with 5 bases between. Germline V CDR1 and CDR2: LGHDT, YNNKEL (reference sequence). There are 11 residues in the CDR3. The CDR3: CASSSGETQYF. The DNA of the CDR3 is TGTGCCAGCAGCTCCGGAGAGACCCAGTACTTC.

A few counts support this clone. The rearrangement links TRBV28 to TRBJ2-2, with 10 bases fitting TRBD1. Germline CDR1 reads MDHEN; CDR2 reads SYDVKM. This CDR3 has 16 amino acids. V lost 5 bases and J lost 7; bases outside the gene matches: 10. CDR3 DNA sequence: TGTGCCAGCAGTCCGACCGGGACAGGGGCGGTCGGGGAGCTGTTTTTT. Protein: CASSPTGTGAVGELFF.

J is TRBJ1-3 and V is TRBV18; D is uncertain. Germline loops: CDR1 KGHSH, CDR2 LQKENI. With 3 bases removed from V and 5 bases from J, the gap between germline ends came to 14 bases. The CDR3 is 15 amino acids. CDR3 loop: CASSPREASRNTIYF. Here the CDR3 DNA reads TGTGCCAGCTCACCTCGGGAAGCTTCACGAAACACCATATATTTT.

The chain employs TRBV21-1 and TRBJ2-4; the tabulated D call, TRBD2, remains unverified against the DNA. TRBV21-1 is deemed a pseudogene. The CDR3 totals 13 residues. The CDR3 nucleotides are TGTGCCAGCGGTATGCGGGGCAAAAACATTCAGTACTTC. Protein sequence: CASGMRGKNIQYF.

The chain joins TRBV5-1 to TRBJ1-1; D remains unclear. The V end lost 0 bases, the J end lost 2 bases, and 8 bases lay between the germline ends. The CDR3 is 14 residues long. CDR1 SGHRS and CDR2 YFSETQ come from the germline V gene. Written as DNA, the CDR3 is TGCGCCAGCAGCTTGGGCGATAGAAACACTGAAGCTTTCTTT. Translation: CASSLGDRNTEAFF.

The chain recombines TRBV7-6 with TRBJ2-3, with D possibly matching TRBD2 (5 bases). Per germline, CDR1 SGHVS and CDR2 FNYEAQ. V was cut by 5 bases and J by 0 bases, with 27 bases left in between. This CDR3 is 20 amino acids long. The CDR3 DNA sequence: TGTGCCAGCAGCCCAACTTCAGGACGGGGATTTGACTCTAGCACAGATACGCAGTATTTT. Translating gives CASSPTSGRGFDSSTDTQYF.

The chain combines TRBV18 with TRBJ2-2, with a tentative D call TRBD1 (6 bases). V was pared by 3 bases and J by 5 bases, with 22 bases between. Germline V CDR1 and CDR2: KGHSH, LQKENI. The CDR3 length is 18 residues. DNA of the CDR3: TGTGCCAGCTCACCCTGGGCCCGCCAGGGGCTCCGAACCGGGGAGCTGTTTTTT. Its translation is CASSPWARQGLRTGELFF.

The V and J genes are TRBV7-3 and TRBJ1-5; D gene uncertain. CDR1 and CDR2 (germline): SGHTA, FQGTGA. There are 13 residues in the CDR3. Trimming pared 2 bases from V and 3 bases from J, leaving 5 bases between. The CDR3: CASSLYVNQPQHF. In nucleotides, the CDR3 is TGTGCCAGCAGCTTATATGTCAATCAGCCCCAGCATTTT.

The chain employs TRBV5-1 and TRBJ2-2; D may be TRBD1 (5 bases). The CDR3 is 16 amino acids. Trimming shortened V by 0 bases and J by 0 bases, and 9 bases separated the two germline ends. CDR1 is SGHRS, CDR2 YFSETQ, per germline. Written as DNA, the CDR3 is TGCGCCAGCAGCTTGGGGGGCAGCCCGAACACCGGGGAGCTGTTTTTT. Translated: CASSLGGSPNTGELFF.

V is TRBV5-1 and J is TRBJ2-2; D remains unclear. Germline assignment: CDR1 SGHRS and CDR2 YFSETQ. The CDR3 sequence is 15 residues long. V shed 1 base and J shed 4 bases, with 11 bases lying between them. This chain's CDR3 is CASSLNIAFTGELFF. The CDR3 DNA follows: TGCGCCAGCAGCTTGAATATTGCGTTCACCGGGGAGCTGTTTTTT.

This chain uses TRBV5-4 with TRBJ2-7; D remains unclear. The length of the CDR3 is 14 residues. Trimming removed 5 bases at V and 4 bases at J, with 16 bases between. Per the germline V gene, CDR1 is SGHNT and CDR2 is YYREEE (reference sequence). In DNA, the CDR3 is TGTGCCAGCAGTTCGGAGCCCCACGCTTACGAGCAGTACGTC. It codes for CASSSEPHAYEQYV.

The chain carries TRBV29-1 and TRBJ2-5, with D possibly matching TRBD2 (5 bases). The CDR3 covers 12 residues. V dropped 6 bases and J dropped 5 bases, with 13 bases sitting between them. Germline values: CDR1 SQVTM, CDR2 ANQGSEA. CDR3 DNA: TGCAGCGTCCTACTAGAATGGGAGACCCAGTACTTC. This sequence encodes CSVLLEWETQYF.

This clone was seen only once. V usage is TRBV5-5 and J usage is TRBJ2-1; 14 nucleotides match TRBD2. The germline V gene has CDR1 SGHKS and CDR2 YYEKEE (reference sequence). J lost 7 bases, V lost 2 bases, and 8 bases had no gene match. This CDR3 comprises 17 residues. CDR3 in amino acids: CASSFLRGTSGSNEQFF. The CDR3 DNA reads as TGTGCCAGCAGCTTTCTCAGGGGGACTAGCGGGAGTAATGAGCAGTTCTTC.

The chain is built from TRBV24-1 and TRBJ2-3; 9 bases map to TRBD2. Germline V gives CDR1 KGHDR, CDR2 SFDVKD. There are 15 residues in the CDR3. With 2 bases clipped from V and 7 bases from J, the junction kept 6 bases outside the gene matches. CDR3 coding DNA: TGTGCCACCAGTGATTCTGGCGGGAGGGCCAATACGCAGTATTTT. Its translation: CATSDSGGRANTQYF.

In its sample, this clone was seen a few times. The rearrangement uses TRBV7-9 and TRBJ1-6, with D unresolved. The CDR3 runs 13 residues. CDR1 and CDR2 (germline): SEHNR, FQNEAQ (reference sequence). V shed 1 base and J shed 9 bases, with 7 bases lying between them. CDR3 sequence: CASSLGQRSPLHF. CDR3 bases: TGTGCCAGCAGCTTAGGACAACGTTCACCCCTCCACTTT.

The rearrangement joins TRBV5-1 to TRBJ2-2, with D maybe TRBD1 (5 bases). Trimming left V 4 bases short and J 1 base short, with 8 bases between. The CDR3 spans 14 residues. Per the germline V gene, CDR1 is SGHRS and CDR2 is YFSETQ. This CDR3 is CASSRTGNTGELFF. Written as DNA, the CDR3 is TGCGCCAGCAGCCGAACAGGGAACACCGGGGAGCTGTTTTTT.

This chain connects TRBV6-5 to TRBJ2-3, with 12 bases matching TRBD2. From germline, CDR1 is MNHEY and CDR2 SVGAGI. The CDR3 has 14 amino acids. The V gene end was trimmed by 6 bases and the J gene end by 8 bases; junction bases not matched to a gene: 6. CDR3 bases: TGTGCCAGCAGCACGGGACTAGCGGGCATTACGCAGTATTTT. Residues: CASSTGLAGITQYF.

The chain employs TRBV24-1 and TRBJ2-1; D is perhaps TRBD2 (6 bases). Trimming shortened V by 3 bases and J by 10 bases, and 18 bases separated the two germline ends. Germline loops: CDR1 KGHDR, CDR2 SFDVKD. The CDR3 consists of 15 residues. The CDR3 nucleotides are TGTGCCACCAGTGATCGGGGGATCCCCTCTTCGGAGCAGTTCTTC. This encodes CATSDRGIPSSEQFF.

The chain uses TRBV2 and TRBJ2-2; TRBD1 agrees at 8 bases. In germline, CDR1 is SNHLY, CDR2 FYNNEI. Germline trimming cut 6 bases from V and 5 bases from J; bases unmatched to any gene: 5. The CDR3 length is 14 residues. The CDR3 region is CASRSRQGTGELFF. The CDR3, as DNA: TGTGCCAGCAGGTCGAGACAGGGGACCGGGGAGCTGTTTTTT.

This clone was seen a few times. The V call is TRBV6-1, the J call TRBJ2-1; 7 bases line up with TRBD2. The CDR3 length is 17 residues. Germline-derived CDR1 and CDR2 are MNHNS and SASEGT. After removal of 2 bases from V and 3 bases from J, the junction contained 10 bases not matched to a gene. As DNA, the CDR3 is TGTGCCAGCAGTGAAAACTCTTGGAGCGGGGTCTACAATGAGCAGTTCTTC. As protein: CASSENSWSGVYNEQFF.

The sample holds one count of this clone. The chain links TRBV21-1 to TRBJ2-2; the D call TRBD2 from the table was never checked on the DNA. TRBV21-1 is classified as a pseudogene. The length of the CDR3 is 16 residues. The CDR3 spells CASSKGEGGPVGELFF. The CDR3 region has the DNA TGTGCCAGCAGCAAAGGCGAGGGAGGGCCGGTGGGGGAGCTGTTTTTT.

This sequence joins TRBV12-3 or TRBV12-4 and TRBJ1-1, with a tentative D call TRBD1 (5 bases). The CDR3 is 13 residues long. Trimming left V 5 bases short and J 0 bases short, with 7 bases between. CDR3 DNA: TGTGCCAGCAGTCAACAGGTGAACACTGAAGCTTTCTTT. Protein: CASSQQVNTEAFF.

This rearrangement joins TRBV2 to TRBJ2-1, with D possibly matching TRBD2 (6 bases). Germline V gives CDR1 SNHLY, CDR2 FYNNEI. The V gene lost 2 bases and the J gene lost 5 bases, with 13 bases spanning the gap. CDR3 length: 15 amino acids. The CDR3 DNA sequence: TGTGCCAGCAGTGAAATTCGGGGGAGCAACAATGAGCAGTTCTTC. It is translated as CASSEIRGSNNEQFF.

This chain uses TRBV3-1 (or the pseudogene TRBV3-2) with TRBJ1-6; TRBD1 matches at 10 bases. Trimming at V came to 4 bases and at J to 4 bases, leaving 13 bases not matched to a gene. CDR3 size: 19 residues. Germline lookup yields CDR1 LGHDT and CDR2 YNNKEL (reference sequence). CDR3 coding DNA: TGTGCCAGCAGCCCCCTTTTAGGACAGGGGGTAGGGTATAATTCACCCCTCCACTTT. It encodes CASSPLLGQGVGYNSPLHF.

This clone was picked up a small number of times. The chain uses TRBV19 and TRBJ2-7, with TRBD2 matching 10 bases. The ends lost 6 bases at V and 3 bases at J; junction bases unmatched: 2. Germline loops: CDR1 LNHDA, CDR2 SQIVND (reference sequence). The CDR3 spans 13 residues. The CDR3 bases are TGTGCCAGTAGCAAGCGGGAGGGCTACGAGCAGTACGTC. Protein sequence: CASSKREGYEQYV.

The chain joins TRBV5-1 to TRBJ2-3; D gene unclear. Germline V lookup: CDR1 SGHRS, CDR2 YFSETQ. The V end lost 6 bases, the J end lost 0 bases, and 11 bases lay between the germline ends. The CDR3 covers 14 residues. DNA of the CDR3: TGCGCCAGCACCCACCAAGCGAGCACAGATACGCAGTATTTT. This sequence encodes CASTHQASTDTQYF. Using reference TRBV5-1 and TRBJ2-3 for the parts outside the CDR3, the full variable domain is KAGVTQTPRYLIKTRGQQVTLSCSPISGHRSVSWYQQTPGQGLQFLFEYFSETQRNKGNFPGRFSGRQFSNSRSEMNVSTLELGDSALYLCASTHQASTDTQYFGPGTRLTVL.

The V and J genes are TRBV7-3 and TRBJ1-6, with a tentative D call TRBD1 (5 bases). The germline CDR1 and CDR2 sequences are SGHTA and FQGTGA. With 5 bases removed from V and 13 bases from J, the gap between germline ends came to 15 bases. There are 13 residues in the CDR3. CDR3 protein: CASSPGPGNPLHF. The CDR3 nucleotides are TGTGCCAGCAGCCCCGGGCCAGGGAACCCCCTCCACTTT.